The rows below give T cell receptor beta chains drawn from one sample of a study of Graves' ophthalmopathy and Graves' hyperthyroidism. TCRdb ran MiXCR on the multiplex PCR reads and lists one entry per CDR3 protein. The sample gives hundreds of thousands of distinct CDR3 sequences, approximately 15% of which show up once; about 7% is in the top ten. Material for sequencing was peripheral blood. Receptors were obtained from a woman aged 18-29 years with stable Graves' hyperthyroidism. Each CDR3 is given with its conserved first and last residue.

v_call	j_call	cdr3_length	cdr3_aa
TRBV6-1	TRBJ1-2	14	CASSDPLTGYGYTF
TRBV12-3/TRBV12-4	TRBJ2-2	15	CASSLGGRGTGELFF
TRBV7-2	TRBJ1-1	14	CASSLGGTRTEAFF
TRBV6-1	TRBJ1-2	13	CASSRGTVPGYTF
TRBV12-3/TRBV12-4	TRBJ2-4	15	CASSFRQTDKNIQYF
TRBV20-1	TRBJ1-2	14	CSAPDPNSDYGYTF
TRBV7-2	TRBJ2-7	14	CASSSQRGNYEQYF
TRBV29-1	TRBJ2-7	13	CSAGGIGPYEQYF
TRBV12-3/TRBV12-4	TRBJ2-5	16	CASSVISGLIQETQYF
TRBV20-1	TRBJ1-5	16	CSARRGGAYSNQPQHF
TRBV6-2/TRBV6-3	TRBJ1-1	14	CASNDPTGNTEAFF
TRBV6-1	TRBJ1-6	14	CASSDRDYNSPLHF
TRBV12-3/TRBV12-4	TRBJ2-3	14	CASRLGLGADTQYF
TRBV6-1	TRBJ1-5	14	CASSEKGSNQPQHF
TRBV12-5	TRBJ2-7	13	CASGWTDSYEQYF